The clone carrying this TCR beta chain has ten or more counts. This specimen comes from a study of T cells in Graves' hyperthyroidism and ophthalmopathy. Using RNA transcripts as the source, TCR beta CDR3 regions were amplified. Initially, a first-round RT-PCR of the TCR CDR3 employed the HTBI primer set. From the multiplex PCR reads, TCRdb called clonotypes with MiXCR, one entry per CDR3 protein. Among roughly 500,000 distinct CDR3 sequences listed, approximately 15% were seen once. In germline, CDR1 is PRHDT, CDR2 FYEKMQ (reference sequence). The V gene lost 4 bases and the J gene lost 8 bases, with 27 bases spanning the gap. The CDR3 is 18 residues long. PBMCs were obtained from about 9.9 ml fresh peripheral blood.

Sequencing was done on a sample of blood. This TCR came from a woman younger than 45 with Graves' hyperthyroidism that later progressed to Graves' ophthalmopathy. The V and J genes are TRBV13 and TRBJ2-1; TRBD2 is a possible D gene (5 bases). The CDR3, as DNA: TGTGCCAGCAGCTCCCGCGGAGTAATTGCTGAGGGTGGCCATGAGCAGTTCTTC. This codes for CASSSRGVIAEGGHEQFF.